This T cell receptor beta chain derives from a study of T cell repertoires in cytomegalovirus infection (dated by TCRdb to between 2019 and 2020). At the level of the whole study: Alongside well-studied HLA-B-restricted epitopes, the peptide stimulations were aimed at recently identified HLA-C-restricted CMV epitopes, whose presentation resists viral immunomodulation. The HLA type of each donor mattered for the analysis, because public TCR beta signatures pointed to carriage of CMV infection along with the matching HLA type.

This clonotype was detected only a few times. Its antigen is still unknown. No qualities accompany the bases; no much larger clone lies one base away. The listed sequencing device is Illumina HiSeq 1500. TCRdb took the public reads, trimmed them with fastp at Q25, ran MiXCR for clone calling and kept in-frame beta chains. Each record represents a unique CDR3 protein, reported with the most common genes and DNA among its rows. Recorded for this sample are about 480,000 distinct CDR3 sequences; 30% to 40% of them occurred a single time. Clones ranked in the top ten supply roughly 15% of the sample. What the authors observed across the whole study: Cumulative frequency of public TCR beta family members discriminated carriers of CMV infection plus the relevant HLA type in this cohort and an independent roughly 330-donor cohort. In the ex vivo response, HLA-C-restricted CMV-specific TCR beta clonotypes were dominant, and in two of eight donors the single most frequent clonotype came from this HLA-C-restricted group.

What the treatment or condition label conveys for this sample: in vitro stimulation with specific CMV peptide epitopes to enrich CMV-specific T cells. At the junction V is shortened by 5 bases and J by 0 bases, with 17 bases in between. Reading from cysteine to valine, the CDR3 counts 16 amino acids. The entry retains the CDR3 DNA only, 48 bases that are in frame from base 1. Based on the germline V gene, the CDR1 and CDR2 sequences are SGHTA and FQGNSA. Recombination joined TRBV7-2 with TRBJ2-7; the D gene is perhaps TRBD1 or TRBD2, each of them matching over 5 bases. Specimen: cultured PBMCs, collected from culture after CMV antigen stimulation. This clonotype was sampled from a human donor in good health (CMV status not recorded). Some clones in this sample may be carry-over from other donors' samples. CDR3 protein: CASSPTGGRSSYEQYV. The DNA reads as follows: TGTGCCAGCAGCCCCACTGGGGGTAGAAGCTCCTACGAGCAGTACGTC.